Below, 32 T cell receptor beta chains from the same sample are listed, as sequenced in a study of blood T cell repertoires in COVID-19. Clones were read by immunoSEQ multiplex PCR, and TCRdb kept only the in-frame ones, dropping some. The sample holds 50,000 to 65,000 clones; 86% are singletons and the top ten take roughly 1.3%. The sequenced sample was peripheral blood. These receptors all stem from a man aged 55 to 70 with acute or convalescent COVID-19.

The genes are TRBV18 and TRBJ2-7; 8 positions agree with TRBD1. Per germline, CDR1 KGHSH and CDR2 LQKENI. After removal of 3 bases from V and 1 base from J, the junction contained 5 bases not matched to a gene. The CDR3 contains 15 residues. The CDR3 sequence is CASSPTGVQSYEQYF. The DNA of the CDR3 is TGTGCCAGCTCACCGACAGGGGTCCAGTCCTACGAGCAGTACTTC. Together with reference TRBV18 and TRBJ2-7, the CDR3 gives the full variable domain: NAGVMQNPRHLVRRRGQEARLRCSPMKGHSHVYWYRQLPEEGLKFMVYLQKENIIDESGMPKERFSAEFPKEGPSILRIQQVVRGDSAAYFCASSPTGVQSYEQYFGPGTRLTVT.

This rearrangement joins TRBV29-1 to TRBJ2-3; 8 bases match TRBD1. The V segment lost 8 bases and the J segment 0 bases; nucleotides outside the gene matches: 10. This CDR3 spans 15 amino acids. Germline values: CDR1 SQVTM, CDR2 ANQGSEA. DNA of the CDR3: TGCAGCACCCGACAGGGGATAACTAGCACAGATACGCAGTATTTT. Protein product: CSTRQGITSTDTQYF.

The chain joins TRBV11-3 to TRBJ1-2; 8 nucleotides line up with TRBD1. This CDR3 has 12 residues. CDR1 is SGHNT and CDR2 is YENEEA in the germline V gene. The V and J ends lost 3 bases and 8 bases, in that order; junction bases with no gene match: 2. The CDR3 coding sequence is TGTGCCAGCAGCTTTGACAGGGGCGGCTACACCTTC. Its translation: CASSFDRGGYTF.

The CDR3 here is CASSVGTSGGIDTQYF. The CDR3 DNA follows: TGTGCCAGCAGCGTAGGCACTAGCGGGGGGATCGATACGCAGTATTTT. J is TRBJ2-3 and V is TRBV9, with 12 bases aligning to TRBD2. CDR1 and CDR2 (germline): SGDLS, YYNGEE. The V gene end was trimmed by 0 bases and the J gene end by 6 bases; junction bases not matched to a gene: 5. The CDR3 is 16 residues long.

CDR3 sequence reads: CASSSRGPVLGYTF. CDR3 bases: TGTGCCAGCAGCTCCAGGGGACCGGTATTAGGCTACACCTTC. V gene TRBV27 combines with J gene TRBJ1-2, with D maybe TRBD1 (6 bases). V lost 6 bases and J 8 bases, leaving 19 bases between the germline ends. Germline CDR1 reads MNHEY; CDR2 reads SMNVEV (reference sequence). The CDR3 is 14 amino acids.

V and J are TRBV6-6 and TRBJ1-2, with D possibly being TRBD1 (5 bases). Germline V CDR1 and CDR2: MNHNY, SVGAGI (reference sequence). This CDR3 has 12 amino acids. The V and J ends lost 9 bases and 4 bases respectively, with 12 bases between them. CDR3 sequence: CASRGTRYGYTF. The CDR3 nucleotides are TGTGCCAGTCGGGGGACCCGCTATGGCTACACCTTC.

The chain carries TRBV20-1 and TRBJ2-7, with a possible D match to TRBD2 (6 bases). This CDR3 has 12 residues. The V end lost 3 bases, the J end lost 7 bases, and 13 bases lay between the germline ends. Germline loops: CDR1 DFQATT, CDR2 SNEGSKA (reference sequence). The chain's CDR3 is CSASGRPGEQYF. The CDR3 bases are TGCAGTGCTAGTGGGAGGCCGGGGGAGCAGTACTTC.

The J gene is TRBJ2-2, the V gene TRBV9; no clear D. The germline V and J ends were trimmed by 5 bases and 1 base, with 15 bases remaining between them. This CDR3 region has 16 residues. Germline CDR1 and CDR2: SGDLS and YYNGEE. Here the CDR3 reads CASSATSMVNTGELFF. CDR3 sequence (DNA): TGTGCCAGCAGTGCAACTTCCATGGTGAACACCGGGGAGCTGTTTTTT.

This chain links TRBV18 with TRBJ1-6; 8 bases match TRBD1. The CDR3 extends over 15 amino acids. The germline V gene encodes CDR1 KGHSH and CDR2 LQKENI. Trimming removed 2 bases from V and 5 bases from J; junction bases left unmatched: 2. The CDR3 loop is CASSPGQGNNSPLHF. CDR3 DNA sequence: TGTGCCAGCTCACCAGGACAGGGTAATAATTCACCCCTCCACTTT.

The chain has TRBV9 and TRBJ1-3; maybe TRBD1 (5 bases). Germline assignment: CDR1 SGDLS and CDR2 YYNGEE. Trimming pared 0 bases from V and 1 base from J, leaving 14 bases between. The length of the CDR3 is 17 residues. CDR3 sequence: CASSVGGQLTSGNTIYF. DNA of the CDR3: TGTGCCAGCAGCGTAGGAGGACAACTAACGTCTGGAAACACCATATATTTT.

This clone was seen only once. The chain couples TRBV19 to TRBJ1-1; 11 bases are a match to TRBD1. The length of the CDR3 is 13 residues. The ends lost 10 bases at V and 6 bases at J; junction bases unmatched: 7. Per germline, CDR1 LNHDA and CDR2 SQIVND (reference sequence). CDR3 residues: CATKDRGPSEAFF. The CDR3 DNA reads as TGTGCCACCAAGGACAGGGGGCCATCTGAAGCTTTCTTT.

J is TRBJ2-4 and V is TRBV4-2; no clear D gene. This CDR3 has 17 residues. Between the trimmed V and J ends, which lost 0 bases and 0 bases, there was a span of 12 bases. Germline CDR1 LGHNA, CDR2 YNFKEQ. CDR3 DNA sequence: TGTGCCAGCAGCCAAGATCGAACAGCTTTAGCCAAAAACATTCAGTACTTC. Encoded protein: CASSQDRTALAKNIQYF.

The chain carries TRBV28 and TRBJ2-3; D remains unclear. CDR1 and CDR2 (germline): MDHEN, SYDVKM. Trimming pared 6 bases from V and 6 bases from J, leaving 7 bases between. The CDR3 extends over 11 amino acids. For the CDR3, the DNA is TGTGCCAGCAGCCGAGAGGATACGCAGTATTTT. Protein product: CASSREDTQYF.

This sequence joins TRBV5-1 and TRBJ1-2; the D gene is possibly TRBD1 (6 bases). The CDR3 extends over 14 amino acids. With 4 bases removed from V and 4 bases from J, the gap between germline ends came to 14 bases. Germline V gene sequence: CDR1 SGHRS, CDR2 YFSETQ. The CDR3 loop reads CASSPRGDIYGYTF. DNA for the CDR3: TGCGCCAGCAGCCCCAGGGGAGATATCTATGGCTACACCTTC.

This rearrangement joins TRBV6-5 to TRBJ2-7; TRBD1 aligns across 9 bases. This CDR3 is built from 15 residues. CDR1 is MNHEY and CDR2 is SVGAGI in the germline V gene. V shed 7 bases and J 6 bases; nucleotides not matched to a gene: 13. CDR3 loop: CASTSGGTGRTEQYF. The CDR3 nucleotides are TGTGCCAGCACCTCAGGGGGGACAGGGAGGACCGAGCAGTACTTC.

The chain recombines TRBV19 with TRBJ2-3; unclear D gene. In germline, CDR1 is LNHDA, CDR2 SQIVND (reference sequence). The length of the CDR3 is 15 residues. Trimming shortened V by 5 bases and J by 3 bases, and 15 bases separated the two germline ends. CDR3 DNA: TGTGCCAGTAGTGCCCTAGTGGGTGGGACAGATACGCAGTATTTT. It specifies CASSALVGGTDTQYF.

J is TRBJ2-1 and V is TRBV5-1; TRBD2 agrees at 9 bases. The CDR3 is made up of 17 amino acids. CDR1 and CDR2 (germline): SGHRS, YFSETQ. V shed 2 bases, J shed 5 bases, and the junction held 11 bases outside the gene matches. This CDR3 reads CASSFMGSGRIHNEQFF. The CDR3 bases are TGCGCCAGCAGCTTTATGGGGAGCGGGAGGATACACAATGAGCAGTTCTTC.

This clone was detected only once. Written as DNA, the CDR3 is TGTGCCAGCAGCTTGGCGGCGACTAGGCGCACAGATACGCAGTATTTT. Amino acids: CASSLAATRRTDTQYF. The chain recombines TRBV5-4 with TRBJ2-3; TRBD2 is a possible D gene (6 bases). The CDR3 length is 16 residues. The V gene lost 0 bases and the J gene lost 1 base, with 12 bases spanning the gap. CDR1 is SGHNT and CDR2 is YYREEE in the germline V gene (reference sequence).

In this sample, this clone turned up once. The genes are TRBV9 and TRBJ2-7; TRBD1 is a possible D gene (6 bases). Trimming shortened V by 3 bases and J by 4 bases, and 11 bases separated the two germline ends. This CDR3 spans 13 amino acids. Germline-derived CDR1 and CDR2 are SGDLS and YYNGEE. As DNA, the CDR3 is TGTGCCAGCAGCGCGGACAGTTATTACGAGCAGTACTTC. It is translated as CASSADSYYEQYF.

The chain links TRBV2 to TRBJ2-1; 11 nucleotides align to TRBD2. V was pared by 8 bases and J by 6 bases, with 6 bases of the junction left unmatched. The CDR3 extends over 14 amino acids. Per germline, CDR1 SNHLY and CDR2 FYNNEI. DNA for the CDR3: TGTGCCAGCGGGAGGGGACTAGCGGTCAATGAGCAGTTCTTC. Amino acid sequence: CASGRGLAVNEQFF.

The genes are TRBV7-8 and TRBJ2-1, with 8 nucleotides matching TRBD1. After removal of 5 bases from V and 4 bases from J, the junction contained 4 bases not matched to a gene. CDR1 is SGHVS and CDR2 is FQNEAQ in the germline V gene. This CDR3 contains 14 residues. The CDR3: CASSDHRGYNEQFF. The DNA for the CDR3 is TGTGCCAGCAGCGACCACAGGGGGTACAATGAGCAGTTCTTC. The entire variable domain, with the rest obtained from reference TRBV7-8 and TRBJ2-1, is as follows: GAGVSQSPRYKVAKRGQDVALRCDPISGHVSLFWYQQALGQGPEFLTYFQNEAQLDKSGLPSDRFFAERPEGSVSTLKIQRTQQEDSAVYLCASSDHRGYNEQFFGPGTRLTVL.

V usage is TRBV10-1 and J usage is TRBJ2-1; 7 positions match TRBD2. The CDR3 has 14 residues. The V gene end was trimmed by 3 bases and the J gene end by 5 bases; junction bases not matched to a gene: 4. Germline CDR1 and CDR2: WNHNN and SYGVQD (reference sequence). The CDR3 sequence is CASSEGLADNEQFF. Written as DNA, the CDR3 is TGCGCCAGCAGTGAAGGGCTAGCGGACAATGAGCAGTTCTTC.

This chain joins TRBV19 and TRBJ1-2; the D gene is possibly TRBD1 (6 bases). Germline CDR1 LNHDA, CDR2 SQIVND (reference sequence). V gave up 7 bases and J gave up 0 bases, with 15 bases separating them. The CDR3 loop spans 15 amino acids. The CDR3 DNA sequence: TGTGCCAGTAACGTGGGGGCCGAAGCTAACTATGGCTACACCTTC. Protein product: CASNVGAEANYGYTF.

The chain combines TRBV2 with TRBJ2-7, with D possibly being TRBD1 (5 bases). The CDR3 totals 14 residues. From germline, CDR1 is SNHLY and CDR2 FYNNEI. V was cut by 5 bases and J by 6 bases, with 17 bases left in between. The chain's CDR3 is CASSPIRTGSEQYF. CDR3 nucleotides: TGTGCCAGCAGTCCCATCCGAACAGGCTCCGAGCAGTACTTC. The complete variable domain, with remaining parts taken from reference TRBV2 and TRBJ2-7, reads EPEVTQTPSHQVTQMGQEVILRCVPISNHLYFYWYRQILGQKVEFLVSFYNNEISEKSEIFDDQFSVERPDGSNFTLKIRSTKLEDSAMYFCASSPIRTGSEQYFGPGTRLTVT.

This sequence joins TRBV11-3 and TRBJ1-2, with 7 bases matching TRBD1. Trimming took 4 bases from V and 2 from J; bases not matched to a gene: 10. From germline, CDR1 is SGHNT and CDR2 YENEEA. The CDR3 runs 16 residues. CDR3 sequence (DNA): TGTGCCAGCAGCTCGGAGGGGGCTAGCCAAAACTATGGCTACACCTTC. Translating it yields CASSSEGASQNYGYTF.

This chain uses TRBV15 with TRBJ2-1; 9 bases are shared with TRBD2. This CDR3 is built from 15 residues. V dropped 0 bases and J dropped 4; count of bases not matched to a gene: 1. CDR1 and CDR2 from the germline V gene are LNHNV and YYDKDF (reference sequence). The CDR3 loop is CATSRDSGSYNEQFF. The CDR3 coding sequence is TGTGCCACCAGCAGAGATAGCGGGAGTTACAATGAGCAGTTCTTC.

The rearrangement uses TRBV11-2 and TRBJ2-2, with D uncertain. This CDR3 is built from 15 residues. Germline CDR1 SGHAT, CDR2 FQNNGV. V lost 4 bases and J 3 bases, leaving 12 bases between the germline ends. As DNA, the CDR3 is TGTGCCAGCAGCTCGACAAGACCTCACACCGGGGAGCTGTTTTTT. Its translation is CASSSTRPHTGELFF.

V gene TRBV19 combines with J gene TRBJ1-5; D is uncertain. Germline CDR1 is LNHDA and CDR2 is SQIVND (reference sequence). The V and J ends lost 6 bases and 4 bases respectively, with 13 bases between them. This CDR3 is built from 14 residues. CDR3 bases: TGTGCCAGTAGAGCCGGTGACATTAATCAGCCCCAGCATTTT. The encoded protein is CASRAGDINQPQHF. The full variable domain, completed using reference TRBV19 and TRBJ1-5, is DGGITQSPKYLFRKEGQNVTLSCEQNLNHDAMYWYRQDPGQGLRLIYYSQIVNDFQKGDIAEGYSVSREKKESFPLTVTSAQKNPTAFYLCASRAGDINQPQHFGDGTRLSIL.

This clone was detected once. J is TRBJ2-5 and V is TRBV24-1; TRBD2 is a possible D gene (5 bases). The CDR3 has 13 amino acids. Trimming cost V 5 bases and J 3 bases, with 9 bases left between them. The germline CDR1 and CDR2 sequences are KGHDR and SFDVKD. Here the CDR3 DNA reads TGTGCCACCAGTGGGGAGTTTGAAGAGACCCAGTACTTC. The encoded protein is CATSGEFEETQYF.

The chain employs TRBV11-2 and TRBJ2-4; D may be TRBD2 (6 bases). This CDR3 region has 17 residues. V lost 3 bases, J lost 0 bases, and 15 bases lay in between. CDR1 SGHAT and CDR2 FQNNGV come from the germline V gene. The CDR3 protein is CASSLVGGEVAKNIQYF. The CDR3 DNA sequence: TGTGCCAGCAGCTTGGTCGGGGGTGAAGTAGCCAAAAACATTCAGTACTTC.

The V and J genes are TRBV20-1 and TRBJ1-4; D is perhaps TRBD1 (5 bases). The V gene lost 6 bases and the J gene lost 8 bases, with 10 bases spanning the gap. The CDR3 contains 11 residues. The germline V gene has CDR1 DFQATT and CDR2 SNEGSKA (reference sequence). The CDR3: CSAGEDEKLFF. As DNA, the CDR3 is TGCAGTGCGGGGGAGGACGAAAAACTGTTTTTT.

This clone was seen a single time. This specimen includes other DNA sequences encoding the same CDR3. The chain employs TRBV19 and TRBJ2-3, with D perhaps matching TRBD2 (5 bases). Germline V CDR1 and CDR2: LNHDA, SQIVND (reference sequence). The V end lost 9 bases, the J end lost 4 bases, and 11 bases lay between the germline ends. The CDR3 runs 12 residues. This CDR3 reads CASSGRADTQYF. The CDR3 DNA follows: TGTGCCAGCTCGGGGAGAGCAGATACGCAGTATTTT.